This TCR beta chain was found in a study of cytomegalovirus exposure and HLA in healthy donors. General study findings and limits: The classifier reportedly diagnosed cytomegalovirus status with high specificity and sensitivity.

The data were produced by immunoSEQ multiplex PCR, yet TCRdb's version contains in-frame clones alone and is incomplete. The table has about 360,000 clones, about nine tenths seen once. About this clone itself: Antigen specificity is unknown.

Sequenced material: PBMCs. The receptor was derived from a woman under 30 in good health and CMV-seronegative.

CDR3 protein: CASSQSFKMNTEAFF. The CDR3 coding sequence is TGTGCCAGCAGCCAGTCTTTTAAAATGAACACTGAAGCTTTCTTT. This chain connects TRBV14 to TRBJ1-1; no reliable D call. CDR3 length: 15 residues. The V gene's germline CDR1 is SGHDN and CDR2 FVKESK. The germline V and J ends were trimmed by 3 bases and 0 bases, with 11 bases remaining between them.